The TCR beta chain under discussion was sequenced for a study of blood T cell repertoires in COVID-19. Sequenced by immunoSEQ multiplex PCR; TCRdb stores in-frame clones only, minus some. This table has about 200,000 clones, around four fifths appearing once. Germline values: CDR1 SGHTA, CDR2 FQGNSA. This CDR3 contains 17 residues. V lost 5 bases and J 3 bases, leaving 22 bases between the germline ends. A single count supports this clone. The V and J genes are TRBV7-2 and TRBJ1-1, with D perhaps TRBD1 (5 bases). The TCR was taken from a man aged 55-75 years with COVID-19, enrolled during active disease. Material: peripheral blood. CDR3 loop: CASSPTQGGVIDTEAFF. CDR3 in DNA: TGTGCCAGCAGCCCCACTCAGGGAGGGGTGATAGACACTGAAGCTTTCTTT.